This TCR beta chain was captured by sequencing in a study of shared clonotypes between healthy human individuals. Negatively enriched CD4+ T cells were divided by CD45RA into naive and memory. For this clone: Its antigen is still unknown.

Measured with immunoSEQ multiplex PCR; TCRdb has only the in-frame clones, and not every one. The data contain 2,500,000 or so clones, around 93% of them singletons. CDR1 SQVTM and CDR2 ANQGSEA come from the germline V gene. V was pared by 7 bases and J by 4 bases, with 11 bases between. The CDR3 spans 12 residues. Findings and caveats of the study: Around 5% was the fraction of naive CD4 clonotypes found shared across several donors.

The V gene is TRBV29-1, the J gene TRBJ2-1, with D perhaps TRBD2 (6 bases). The source material was naive CD4+ T cells from PBMCs. Subset: CD45RA+ positively selected. The receptor comes from a man between 18 and 35 years old in good health. Some clones in this sample may be carry-over from other donors' samples. The CDR3 region has the DNA TGCAGCGCCCCGGGAGTTTACAATGAGCAGTTCTTC. Encoded protein: CSAPGVYNEQFF.